This T cell receptor (beta chain) was retrieved from a study of blood T cell repertoires in COVID-19. Whole-study context: Acute and convalescent COVID-19 samples came from the United States, Italy and Spain. T cells, B-cell-depleted T cells, or PBMCs provided the cDNA or gDNA that served as material.

As originally analysed: The assay estimated nucleated cells by amplifying reference gene primers. Here immunoSEQ multiplex PCR was the method, and the copy in TCRdb shows in-frame clones only, minus some. V, J and clone size are those of that table, while D and trimming were read from the DNA. The table has 130,000 to 150,000 clones, about four fifths seen once; the top ten hold approximately 3%. Germline CDR1 is MGHRA and CDR2 is YSYEKL. The V end was cut by 1 base, the J end by 7 bases, with 11 bases between. The CDR3 extends over 14 amino acids. Sample: peripheral blood. The chain uses TRBV4-1 and TRBJ1-5, with D perhaps TRBD1 (6 bases). The clonotype originates from a woman over 75 with acute or convalescent COVID-19. In nucleotides, the CDR3 is TGCGCCAGCAGCCAAGCACAGGGATCACAGCCCCAGCATTTT. Its protein is CASSQAQGSQPQHF.